This T cell receptor (beta chain) derives from a study of T-cell reconstitution after alpha-beta-depleted transplantation in children. Unique molecular identifiers were used to barcode this TCRbeta library. TCRdb independently ran MiXCR on the PCR reads; one entry per CDR3 protein. The sample lists more than 250,000 distinct CDR3 sequences; over 8% were seen once. This clonotype appeared a few times. CDR3 size: 14 residues. Germline V gene sequence: CDR1 SGHRS, CDR2 YFSETQ. V was cut by 4 bases and J by 5 bases, with 13 bases left in between. The gene calls are TRBV5-1 and TRBJ2-1, with D possibly matching TRBD1 (6 bases). Sequences were derived from PBMCs from the stem cell graft donor, sampled from the stem cell graft. This receptor was identified in a human donor who donated a stem cell graft to a child with SCID. The CDR3 DNA reads TGCGCCAGCAGCCCCCAACAGGGCAACAATGAGCAGTTCTTC. Translation gives CASSPQQGNNEQFF.